This TCR beta chain was recovered during a study of cytomegalovirus exposure and HLA in healthy donors. This CDR3 region has 18 residues. CDR1 LNHDA and CDR2 SQIVND come from the germline V gene (reference sequence). J lost 2 bases, V lost 5 bases, and 9 bases had no gene match. Study results and caveats: The classifier, whose performance was assessed in both the original and validation cohorts, reportedly diagnosed cytomegalovirus status with high specificity and sensitivity. Rare sequences made up most TCRs, while some public TCRs were found in many donors.

With respect to this clone: Its antigen is unidentified.

The repertoire was sequenced with immunoSEQ multiplex PCR; TCRdb's copy has only in-frame clones and lacks some. The repertoire includes 100,000 or so clones, roughly 86% of them detected once, and 3% to 4% sits in the top ten. The V and J genes are TRBV19 and TRBJ2-3, with TRBD2 identical over 14 bases. The clonotype originates from a young woman in good health and CMV-seropositive. Material for sequencing was PBMCs. CDR3 in amino acids: CASSPGTSGSLFTDTQYF. The CDR3, as DNA: TGTGCCAGTAGTCCCGGGACTAGCGGGAGTTTATTCACAGATACGCAGTATTTT.